This TCR beta chain came from a study of cytomegalovirus exposure and HLA in healthy donors. Points from the study as a whole: The study listed under 200 cytomegalovirus-associated TCR beta chains. The classifier, whose performance was assessed in both the original and validation cohorts, reportedly diagnosed cytomegalovirus status with high specificity and sensitivity.

The CDR3 totals 15 residues. Germline V gene lookup returns CDR1 MNHEY and CDR2 SVGAGI. Trimming at V came to 6 bases and at J to 4 bases, leaving 10 bases not matched to a gene. Of note for this clone: Its antigen is not known.

Method: immunoSEQ multiplex PCR; TCRdb's copy keeps in-frame clones and lacks some. The sample carries approximately 150,000 clones, more than 70% recorded once. From the 120-subject validation cohort, which was separate from the roughly 710-subject first cohort, the donors were drawn. Sequenced: PBMCs. This chain uses TRBV6-5 with TRBJ2-7; 9 nucleotides line up with TRBD1. The TCR comes from a young man in good health and CMV-seropositive. CDR3 nucleotide sequence: TGTGCCAGCAGCCGGTCTGAGGACAGGGGATACGAGCAGTACTTC. Its protein is CASSRSEDRGYEQYF.